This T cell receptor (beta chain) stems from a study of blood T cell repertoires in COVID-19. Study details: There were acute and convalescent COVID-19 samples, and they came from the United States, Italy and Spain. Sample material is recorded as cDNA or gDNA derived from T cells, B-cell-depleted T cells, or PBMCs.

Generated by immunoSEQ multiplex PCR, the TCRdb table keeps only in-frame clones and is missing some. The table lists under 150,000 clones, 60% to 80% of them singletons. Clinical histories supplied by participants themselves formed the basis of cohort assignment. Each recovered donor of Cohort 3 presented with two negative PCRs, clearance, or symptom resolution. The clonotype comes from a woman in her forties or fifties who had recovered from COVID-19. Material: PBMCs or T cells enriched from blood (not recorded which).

CDR3 in amino acids: CASSEGGQGDQPQHF. The CDR3 DNA follows: TGTGCCAGCAGCGAAGGGGGACAGGGGGATCAGCCCCAGCATTTT. The gene calls are TRBV11-1 and TRBJ1-5; 11 nucleotides agree with TRBD1. This CDR3 spans 15 amino acids. Trimming cost V 5 bases and J 5 bases; bases outside gene matches: 5. Germline assignment: CDR1 SGHAT and CDR2 FQDESV (reference sequence). The variable domain in full, completed from reference TRBV11-1 and TRBJ1-5, reads EAEVAQSPRYKITEKSQAVAFWCDPISGHATLYWYRQILGQGPELLVQFQDESVVDDSQLPKDRFSAERLKGVDSTLKIQPAELGDSAMYLCASSEGGQGDQPQHFGDGTRLSIL.